A single sample is the source of the 30 T cell receptor beta chains below, sequenced in a study of Graves' ophthalmopathy and Graves' hyperthyroidism. The authors amplified TCR beta CDR3 regions, and they did so from RNA transcripts for repertoire sequencing. An initial RT-PCR round employing HTBI primers preceded a second-round multiplex PCR. TCRdb ran MiXCR on the multiplex PCR reads and lists one entry per CDR3 protein. The sample shows hundreds of thousands of distinct CDR3 sequences, around 21% of them seen only once. Sequencing was carried out using peripheral blood. The receptors were gathered from a woman in her late teens or twenties with stable Graves' hyperthyroidism.

CDR3 DNA: TGTGCCACCAGCAGTGGGGAGTTTCTGTACGAGCAGTACTTC. Translated: CATSSGEFLYEQYF. The gene calls are TRBV15 and TRBJ2-7; a possible D gene is TRBD2 (5 bases). Germline V lookup: CDR1 LNHNV, CDR2 YYDKDF (reference sequence). The CDR3 runs 14 residues. Trimming took off 3 bases at V and 4 bases at J, with 13 bases between the two ends.

The chain uses TRBV6-2 or TRBV6-3 and TRBJ1-2, with 11 positions matching TRBD1. The V segment lost 6 bases and the J segment 7 bases; nucleotides outside the gene matches: 7. Per the germline V gene, CDR1 is MNHEY and CDR2 is SVGEGT. The CDR3 covers 14 residues. Here the CDR3 reads CASRRDRGSRGYTF. CDR3 bases: TGTGCCAGCAGACGGGACAGGGGGAGTCGTGGCTACACCTTC.

The chain combines TRBV6-5 with TRBJ1-1; perhaps TRBD1 as D (5 bases). Trimming removed 2 bases from V and 4 bases from J, with 11 bases in between. Germline CDR1 is MNHEY and CDR2 is SVGAGI. The CDR3 runs 14 residues. CDR3 region: CASSYRDLSTEAFF. The CDR3, as DNA: TGTGCCAGCAGTTACCGGGACCTCAGCACTGAAGCTTTCTTT.

This clonotype was observed a few times. The V gene is TRBV6-7, the J gene TRBJ2-5; perhaps TRBD2 as D (6 bases). TRBV6-7 is an open reading frame whose function is uncertain. V was clipped by 4 bases and J by 5 bases, with 17 bases between them. The length of the CDR3 is 15 residues. The CDR3 DNA reads TGTGCCAGCAGTTCCCTGTGCGTGGGGAGGGAGACCCAGTACTTC. This translates into CASSSLCVGRETQYF.

In its sample, this clonotype was seen many times. The genes are TRBV6-5 and TRBJ1-2, with D uncertain. Looked up from germline, CDR1 is MNHEY and CDR2 is SVGAGI. The V end lost 0 bases, the J end lost 7 bases, and 9 bases lay between the germline ends. The CDR3 is made up of 13 amino acids. The CDR3 DNA follows: TGTGCCAGCAGTTACTCCCGGGCCATTGGCTACACCTTC. Translating it yields CASSYSRAIGYTF.

The rearrangement joins TRBV20-1 to TRBJ2-5; D is ambiguous. Trimming shortened V by 0 bases and J by 0 bases, and 8 bases separated the two germline ends. From germline, CDR1 is DFQATT and CDR2 SNEGSKA (reference sequence). The length of the CDR3 is 14 residues. CDR3 nucleotide sequence: TGCAGTGCTAGAGACCGGTCGTACCAAGAGACCCAGTACTTC. It yields the protein CSARDRSYQETQYF.

This clonotype was observed at least ten times. The J gene is TRBJ2-4, the V gene TRBV28; perhaps D is TRBD1 or TRBD2 (5 bases each). Deletions cut 3 bases from V and 9 bases from J, with 15 bases between. Looked up from germline, CDR1 is MDHEN and CDR2 is SYDVKM. The CDR3 has 14 residues. CDR3 nucleotide sequence: TGTGCCAGCAGTTTTCGGGGACGGGATGGCATTCAGTACTTC. Its translation: CASSFRGRDGIQYF.

This clonotype was seen at least ten times. The chain carries TRBV12-3 or TRBV12-4 and TRBJ2-5; 7 positions match TRBD2. The CDR3 has 12 amino acids. V was clipped by 8 bases and J by 4 bases; unmatched bases: 4. CDR3 protein: CASFGGGETQYF. CDR3 sequence (DNA): TGTGCCAGCTTTGGGGGGGGAGAGACCCAGTACTTC.

The rearrangement uses TRBV6-1 and TRBJ1-1, with 7 bases lining up with TRBD1. Per germline, CDR1 MNHNS and CDR2 SASEGT. With V trimmed by 1 base and J by 4 bases, 3 bases remained unmatched. This CDR3 is built from 14 residues. The CDR3, as DNA: TGTGCCAGCAGTGAAGGGGGACAGATCACTGAAGCTTTCTTT. Its translation is CASSEGGQITEAFF.

The chain carries TRBV28 and TRBJ2-5, with D tentatively TRBD2 (6 bases). This CDR3 contains 20 residues. Germline CDR1 reads MDHEN; CDR2 reads SYDVKM. Trimming took 3 bases from V and 1 from J, leaving 27 bases between them. CDR3 sequence reads: CASSLFLDYVTPVRQETQYF. The CDR3, as DNA: TGTGCCAGCAGTTTGTTCTTGGACTATGTAACCCCCGTTCGCCAAGAGACCCAGTACTTC.

Many counts were recorded for this clonotype. The V gene is TRBV10-1, the J gene TRBJ1-5; D remains unclear. V shed 1 base and J shed 0 bases, with 4 bases lying between them. The CDR3 sequence is 14 residues long. The germline gives CDR1 WNHNN, CDR2 SYGVQD (reference sequence). The CDR3 bases are TGCGCCAGCAGTGAGTTCAGTAGCAATCAGCCCCAGCATTTT. Protein sequence: CASSEFSSNQPQHF.

This clonotype was recorded only once. V and J are TRBV6-1 and TRBJ2-6; 7 positions match TRBD1. There are 15 residues in the CDR3. Trimming at V came to 6 bases and at J to 0 bases, leaving 2 bases not matched to a gene. In germline, CDR1 is MNHNS, CDR2 SASEGT. The CDR3, as DNA: TGTGCCAGCAGCACAGGGGACTCTGGGGCCAACGTCCTGACTTTC. Protein: CASSTGDSGANVLTF.

The chain couples TRBV20-1 to TRBJ1-3; D perhaps matches TRBD1 (5 bases). The V end was cut by 5 bases, the J end by 0 bases, with 11 bases between. The CDR3 runs to 14 residues. CDR1 and CDR2 from the germline V gene are DFQATT and SNEGSKA (reference sequence). The CDR3 sequence: CSAPSGASGNTIYF. Written as DNA, the CDR3 is TGCAGTGCTCCGAGTGGGGCCTCTGGAAACACCATATATTTT.

This clonotype showed up many times. The genes are TRBV7-2 and TRBJ1-2; possible D gene TRBD1, 5 bases. The CDR3 is 14 residues long. Between the trimmed V and J ends, which lost 1 base and 3 bases, there was a span of 9 bases. Germline loops: CDR1 SGHTA, CDR2 FQGNSA. CDR3: CASSLVQADYGYTF. The CDR3 DNA reads TGTGCCAGCAGCTTAGTACAGGCAGACTATGGCTACACCTTC.

V gene TRBV12-3 or TRBV12-4 combines with J gene TRBJ1-5, with 9 nucleotides matching TRBD1. CDR3 length: 14 amino acids. With 6 bases clipped from V and 4 bases from J, the junction kept 4 bases outside the gene matches. This CDR3 reads CASSWDRDNQPQHF. In DNA form, the CDR3 reads TGTGCCAGCAGCTGGGACAGGGATAATCAGCCCCAGCATTTT.

The table lists this clonotype with a few counts. The chain is built from TRBV6-2 or TRBV6-3 and TRBJ1-1; D possibly corresponds to TRBD1 (5 bases). This CDR3 has 13 residues. V lost 6 bases to trimming and J lost 5 bases, with 13 bases between them. The germline V gene has CDR1 MNHEY and CDR2 SVGEGT. This CDR3 reads CASSTGQGTEAFF. Written as DNA, the CDR3 is TGTGCCAGCAGCACGGGGCAGGGTACTGAAGCTTTCTTT.

This clonotype was seen ten or more times. The chain employs TRBV5-1 and TRBJ1-1; no clear D. From germline, CDR1 is SGHRS and CDR2 YFSETQ. V was clipped by 4 bases and J by 2 bases, with 12 bases between them. CDR3 size: 14 residues. DNA for the CDR3: TGCGCCAGCAGCAAAGGGTTACTAAACACTGAAGCTTTCTTT. This encodes CASSKGLLNTEAFF.

This clonotype was detected ten times or more. This chain joins TRBV2 and TRBJ1-2; the D gene is possibly TRBD1 (6 bases). The germline CDR1 and CDR2 sequences are SNHLY and FYNNEI. The CDR3 length is 14 residues. Trimming took off 6 bases at V and 2 bases at J, with 13 bases between the two ends. Written as DNA, the CDR3 is TGTGCCAGCAGCACAGGGAGAGGGAACTATGGCTACACCTTC. This codes for CASSTGRGNYGYTF.

This clonotype was recorded many times. The chain joins TRBV7-2 to TRBJ2-7, with D uncertain. The CDR3 totals 14 residues. V was cut by 5 bases and J by 5 bases, with 16 bases left in between. Germline CDR1 is SGHTA and CDR2 is FQGNSA. The CDR3 sequence is CASSLIGADNEQYF. The DNA of the CDR3 is TGTGCCAGCAGCCTTATTGGAGCTGATAACGAGCAGTACTTC.

A few counts support this clonotype. J is TRBJ1-3 and V is TRBV6-1; the D is unclear. Germline CDR1 and CDR2: MNHNS and SASEGT. Trimming removed 2 bases at V and 0 bases at J, with 11 bases between. CDR3 length: 16 residues. The CDR3 reads CASSERPVASGNTIYF. In DNA form, the CDR3 reads TGTGCCAGCAGTGAAAGGCCGGTGGCCTCTGGAAACACCATATATTTT.

Remarks on this clonotype: An end of the junction does not agree with germline; a read error may underlie this. The chain employs TRBV29-1 and TRBJ1-2; D uncertain. Per germline, CDR1 SQVTM and CDR2 ANQGSEA. CDR3 length: 12 amino acids. The CDR3 region has the DNA TGCAGCGCTGAAACAGCTAACTATGGCTACACCTTC. Translation gives CSAETANYGYTF.

This clonotype was picked up a small number of times. This chain uses TRBV11-1 with TRBJ1-5; no definite D call. The germline CDR1 and CDR2 sequences are SGHAT and FQDESV (reference sequence). The CDR3 has 12 amino acids. The germline V and J ends were trimmed by 8 bases and 4 bases, with 9 bases remaining between them. CDR3 nucleotides: TGTGCCAGCCTTGGGAGTAATCAGCCCCAGCATTTT. It translates to CASLGSNQPQHF.

This clonotype was seen a single time. This may stem from a read error, because a much larger clone lies one nucleotide away. The chain is built from TRBV29-1 and TRBJ2-5; D unresolved. Germline assignment: CDR1 SQVTM and CDR2 ANQGSEA. V gave up 0 bases and J gave up 2 bases, with 10 bases separating them. The CDR3 has 14 amino acids. In DNA, the CDR3 is TGCAGCGTTGAAGATCTTGACACTCAAGAGACCCAGTACTTC. Translated, it gives CSVEDLDTQETQYF.

This clonotype was seen once. This rearrangement joins TRBV28 to TRBJ1-2; 8 nucleotides agree with TRBD1. Germline CDR1 is MDHEN and CDR2 is SYDVKM. Losses at the gene ends were 5 bases for V and 8 bases for J; bases not matched to a gene: 7. CDR3 length: 13 amino acids. The CDR3 reads CASSLGTGSGYTF. The CDR3 DNA follows: TGTGCCAGCAGTCTAGGGACAGGATCGGGCTACACCTTC.

This clonotype was detected only a few times. The V gene is TRBV7-3, the J gene TRBJ2-2; D may be TRBD1 (6 bases). The CDR3 is 14 amino acids. V was pared by 5 bases and J by 2 bases, with 9 bases between. Germline-derived CDR1 and CDR2 are SGHTA and FQGTGA. The CDR3 here is CASSRDTNTGELFF. The DNA for the CDR3 is TGTGCCAGCAGCCGGGACACTAACACCGGGGAGCTGTTTTTT.

This clonotype was observed at least ten times. This sequence joins TRBV7-8 and TRBJ1-2; D may be TRBD1 (6 bases). Trimming left V 5 bases short and J 4 bases short, with 11 bases between. Germline V CDR1 and CDR2: SGHVS, FQNEAQ. The CDR3 consists of 13 residues. The CDR3 reads CASSARTVYGYTF. The CDR3, as DNA: TGTGCCAGCAGCGCTCGGACAGTCTATGGCTACACCTTC. The whole variable domain, filled in from reference TRBV7-8 and TRBJ1-2, reads GAGVSQSPRYKVAKRGQDVALRCDPISGHVSLFWYQQALGQGPEFLTYFQNEAQLDKSGLPSDRFFAERPEGSVSTLKIQRTQQEDSAVYLCASSARTVYGYTFGSGTRLTVV.

Ten or more counts support this clonotype. This chain joins TRBV28 and TRBJ2-4; TRBD2 agrees at 8 bases. CDR1 is MDHEN, CDR2 SYDVKM, per germline. The CDR3 sequence is 15 residues long. Germline trimming cut 4 bases from V and 8 bases from J; bases unmatched to any gene: 10. CDR3 nucleotide sequence: TGTGCCAGCAGTTCCGTCACTCCCGGGGGGGACATTCAGTACTTC. This sequence encodes CASSSVTPGGDIQYF.

In its sample, this clonotype was seen a few times. The gene calls are TRBV6-1 and TRBJ2-5; TRBD1 matches 7 bases. CDR1 and CDR2 (germline): MNHNS, SASEGT. This CDR3 has 13 residues. The ends lost 4 bases at V and 5 bases at J; junction bases unmatched: 4. The CDR3, as DNA: TGTGCCAGCAGTGTAGGGGGCTATGAGACCCAGTACTTC. Protein: CASSVGGYETQYF.

This clonotype was observed many times. The chain employs TRBV6-2 or TRBV6-3 and TRBJ2-7; 14 bases are a match to TRBD2. CDR1 MNHEY and CDR2 SVGEGT come from the germline V gene. J lost 3 bases, V lost 0 bases, and 19 bases had no gene match. This CDR3 has 22 residues. CDR3 DNA sequence: TGTGCCAGCAGTTACTCGAGGCGTGGACTAGCGGGAGGAGCTCCTCCTATCTACGAGCAGTACTTC. This codes for CASSYSRRGLAGGAPPIYEQYF.

The rearrangement uses TRBV12-3 or TRBV12-4 and TRBJ2-7; possibly TRBD2 for D (5 bases). V lost 4 bases to trimming and J lost 5 bases, with 12 bases between them. The CDR3 consists of 13 residues. The CDR3 loop reads CASSWASSHEQYF. The CDR3 coding sequence is TGTGCCAGCAGTTGGGCTAGCAGCCACGAGCAGTACTTC.